This T cell receptor beta chain was sequenced during a study of vaccination and CD4 T cells after COVID-19. Study details: The makeup of the convalescents was six males and four females, two of them Hispanic.

V dropped 3 bases and J dropped 0 bases, with 6 bases sitting between them. The germline V gene encodes CDR1 LNHDA and CDR2 SQIVND (reference sequence). The CDR3 has 15 residues. An Oncomine TCR Beta short-read assay was used to sequence the DNA from cultured CD4+ T cells. Extraction of genomic DNA was performed on cultured CD4+ T cells. TCRdb ran MiXCR on the PCR reads and lists one entry per CDR3 protein. In the table there are some 10,000 distinct CDR3 sequences, about 27% of which are singletons. Treatment here: approximately nine-day PBMC culture with coronavirus spike peptide pools or control peptides (ViraFEST assay). From the unexposed donor, CD4+ T cells were collected ahead of the COVID-19 pandemic (2011-2018). To note about this clonotype: The antigen remains unidentified.

The rearrangement links TRBV19 to TRBJ1-6, with D maybe TRBD1 (6 bases). The specimen was CD4+ T cells from blood, cultured in vitro. The receptor comes from a human donor in good health. CDR3 nucleotide sequence: TGTGCCAGTAGTATCAGGGGCTCCTATAATTCACCCCTCCACTTT. The encoded protein is CASSIRGSYNSPLHF.